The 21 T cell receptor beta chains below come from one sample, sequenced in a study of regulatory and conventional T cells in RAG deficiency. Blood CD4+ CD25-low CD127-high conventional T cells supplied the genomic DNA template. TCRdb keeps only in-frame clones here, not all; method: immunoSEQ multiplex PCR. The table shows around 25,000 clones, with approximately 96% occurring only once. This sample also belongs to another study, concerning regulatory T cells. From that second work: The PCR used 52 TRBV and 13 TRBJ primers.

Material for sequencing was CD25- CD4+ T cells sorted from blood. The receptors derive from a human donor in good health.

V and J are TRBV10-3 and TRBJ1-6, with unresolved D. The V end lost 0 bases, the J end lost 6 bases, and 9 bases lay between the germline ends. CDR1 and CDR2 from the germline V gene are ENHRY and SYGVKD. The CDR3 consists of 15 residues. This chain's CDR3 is CAISESMAANSPLHF. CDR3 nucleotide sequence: TGTGCCATCAGTGAGTCGATGGCTGCTAATTCACCCCTCCACTTT.

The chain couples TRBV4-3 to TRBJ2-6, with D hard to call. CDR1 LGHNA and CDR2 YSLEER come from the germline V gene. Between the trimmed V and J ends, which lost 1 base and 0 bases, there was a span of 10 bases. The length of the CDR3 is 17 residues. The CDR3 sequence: CASSQAETHSGANVLTF. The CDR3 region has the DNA TGCGCCAGCAGCCAAGCGGAGACGCACTCTGGGGCCAACGTCCTGACTTTC.

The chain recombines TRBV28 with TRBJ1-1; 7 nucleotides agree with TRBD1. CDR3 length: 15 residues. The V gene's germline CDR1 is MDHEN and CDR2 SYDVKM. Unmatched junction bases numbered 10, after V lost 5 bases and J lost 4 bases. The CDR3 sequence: CASSPPPTGITEAFF. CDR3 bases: TGTGCCAGCAGTCCGCCCCCGACAGGGATCACTGAAGCTTTCTTT.

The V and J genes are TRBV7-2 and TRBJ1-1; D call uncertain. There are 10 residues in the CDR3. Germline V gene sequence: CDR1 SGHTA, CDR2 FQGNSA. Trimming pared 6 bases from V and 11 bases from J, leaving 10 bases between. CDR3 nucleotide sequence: TGTGCCAGCAGTCGGTCTGTGGCTTTCTTT. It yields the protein CASSRSVAFF.

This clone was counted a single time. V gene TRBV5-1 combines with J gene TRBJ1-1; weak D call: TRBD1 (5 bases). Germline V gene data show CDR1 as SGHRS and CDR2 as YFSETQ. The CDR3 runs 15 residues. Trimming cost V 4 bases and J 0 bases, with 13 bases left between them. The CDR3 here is CASSQATDMNTEAFF. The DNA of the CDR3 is TGCGCCAGCAGCCAAGCGACGGACATGAACACTGAAGCTTTCTTT.

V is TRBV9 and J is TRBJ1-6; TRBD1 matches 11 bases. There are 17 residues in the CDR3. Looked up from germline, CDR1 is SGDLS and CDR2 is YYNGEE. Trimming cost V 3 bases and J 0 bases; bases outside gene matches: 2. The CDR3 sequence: CASSGGQGDSYNSPLHF. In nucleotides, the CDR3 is TGTGCCAGCAGCGGGGGACAGGGGGACTCCTATAATTCACCCCTCCACTTT.

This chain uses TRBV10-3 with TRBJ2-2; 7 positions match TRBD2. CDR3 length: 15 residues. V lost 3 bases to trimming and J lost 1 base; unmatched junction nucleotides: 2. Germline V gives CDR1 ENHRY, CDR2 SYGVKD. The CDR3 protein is CAISEGGGNTGELFF. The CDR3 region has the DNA TGTGCCATCAGTGAAGGCGGGGGGAACACCGGGGAGCTGTTTTTT.

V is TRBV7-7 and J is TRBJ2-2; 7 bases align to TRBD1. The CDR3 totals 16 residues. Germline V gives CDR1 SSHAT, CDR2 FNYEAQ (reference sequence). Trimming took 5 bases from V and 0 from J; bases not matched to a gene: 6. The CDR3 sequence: CASSPRTGANTGELFF. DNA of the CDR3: TGTGCCAGCAGCCCGCGGACAGGCGCGAACACCGGGGAGCTGTTTTTT.

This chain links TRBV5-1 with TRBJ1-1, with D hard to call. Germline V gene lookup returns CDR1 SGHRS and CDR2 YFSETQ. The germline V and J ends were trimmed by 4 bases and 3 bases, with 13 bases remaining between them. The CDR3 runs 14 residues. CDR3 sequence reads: CASSPTRLDTEAFF. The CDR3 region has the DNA TGCGCCAGCAGCCCGACCAGGTTGGACACTGAAGCTTTCTTT. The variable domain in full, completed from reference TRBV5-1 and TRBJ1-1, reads KAGVTQTPRYLIKTRGQQVTLSCSPISGHRSVSWYQQTPGQGLQFLFEYFSETQRNKGNFPGRFSGRQFSNSRSEMNVSTLELGDSALYLCASSPTRLDTEAFFGQGTRLTVV.

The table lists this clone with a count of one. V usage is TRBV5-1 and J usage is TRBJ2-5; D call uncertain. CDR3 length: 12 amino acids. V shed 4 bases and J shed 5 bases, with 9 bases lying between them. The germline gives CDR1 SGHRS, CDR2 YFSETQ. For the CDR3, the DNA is TGCGCCAGCAGCGGAGCCTGGGAGACCCAGTACTTC. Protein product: CASSGAWETQYF.

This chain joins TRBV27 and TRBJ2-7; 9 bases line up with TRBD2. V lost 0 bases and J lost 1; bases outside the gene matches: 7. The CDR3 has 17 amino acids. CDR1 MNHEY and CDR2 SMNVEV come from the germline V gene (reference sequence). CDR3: CASSLSLQRGVSYEQYF. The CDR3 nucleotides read TGTGCCAGCAGTTTATCCTTGCAGCGGGGGGTGTCCTACGAGCAGTACTTC.

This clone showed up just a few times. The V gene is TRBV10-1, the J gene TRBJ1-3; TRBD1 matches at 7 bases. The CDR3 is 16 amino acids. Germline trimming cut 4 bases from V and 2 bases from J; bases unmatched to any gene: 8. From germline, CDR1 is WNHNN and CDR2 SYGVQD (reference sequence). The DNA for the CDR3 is TGCGCCAGCAGTGCGGACAGGCCGGGGACTGGAAACACCATATATTTT. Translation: CASSADRPGTGNTIYF.

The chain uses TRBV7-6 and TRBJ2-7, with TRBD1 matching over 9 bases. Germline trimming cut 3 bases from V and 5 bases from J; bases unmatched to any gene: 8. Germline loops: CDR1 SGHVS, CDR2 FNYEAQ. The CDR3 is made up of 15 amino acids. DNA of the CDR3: TGTGCCAGCAGCTTGGCTGGGACAGGGCCCAACGAGCAGTACTTC. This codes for CASSLAGTGPNEQYF.

CDR3 amino acids: CASAPGQRFAEAFF. For the CDR3, the DNA is TGTGCCTCAGCTCCGGGACAGAGGTTCGCTGAAGCTTTCTTT. This chain connects TRBV5-4 to TRBJ1-1; 7 bases map to TRBD1. The germline gives CDR1 SGHNT, CDR2 YYREEE (reference sequence). This CDR3 has 14 amino acids. With V trimmed by 10 bases and J by 6 bases, 15 bases remained unmatched. Looking up the rest from reference TRBV5-4 and TRBJ1-1 gives the full variable domain: ETGVTQSPTHLIKTRGQQVTLRCSSQSGHNTVSWYQQALGQGPQFIFQYYREEENGRGNFPPRFSGLQFPNYSSELNVNALELDDSALYLCASAPGQRFAEAFFGQGTRLTVV.

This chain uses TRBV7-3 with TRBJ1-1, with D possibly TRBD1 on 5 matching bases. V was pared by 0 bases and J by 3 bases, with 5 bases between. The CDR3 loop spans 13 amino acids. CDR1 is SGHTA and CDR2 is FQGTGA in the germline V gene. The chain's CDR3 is CASSLTRDTEAFF. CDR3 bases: TGTGCCAGCAGCTTAACCAGGGACACTGAAGCTTTCTTT. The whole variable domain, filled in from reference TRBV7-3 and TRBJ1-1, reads GAGVSQTPSNKVTEKGKYVELRCDPISGHTALYWYRQSLGQGPEFLIYFQGTGAADDSGLPNDRFFAVRPEGSVSTLKIQRTERGDSAVYLCASSLTRDTEAFFGQGTRLTVV.

CDR3 amino acids: CAWGGVFKLGTGELFF. The CDR3 DNA is TGTGCCTGGGGAGGCGTTTTTAAGTTAGGCACCGGGGAGCTGTTTTTT. This chain connects TRBV30 to TRBJ2-2, with D maybe TRBD2 (5 bases). Germline loops: CDR1 GTSNPN, CDR2 SVGIG (reference sequence). The V end lost 5 bases, the J end lost 4 bases, and 20 bases lay between the germline ends. This CDR3 is 16 amino acids long.

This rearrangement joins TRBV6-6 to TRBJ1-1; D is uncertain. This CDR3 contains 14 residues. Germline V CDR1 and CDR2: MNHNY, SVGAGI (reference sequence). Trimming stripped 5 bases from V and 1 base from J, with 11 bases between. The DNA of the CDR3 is TGTGCCAGCAGTCATTTGGCAGGGAACACTGAAGCTTTCTTT. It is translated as CASSHLAGNTEAFF.

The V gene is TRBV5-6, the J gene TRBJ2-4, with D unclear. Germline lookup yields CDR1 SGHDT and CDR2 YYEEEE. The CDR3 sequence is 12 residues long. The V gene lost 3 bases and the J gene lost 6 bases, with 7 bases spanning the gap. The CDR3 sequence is CASSSTGNIQYF. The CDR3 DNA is TGTGCCAGCAGCTCTACGGGAAACATTCAGTACTTC.

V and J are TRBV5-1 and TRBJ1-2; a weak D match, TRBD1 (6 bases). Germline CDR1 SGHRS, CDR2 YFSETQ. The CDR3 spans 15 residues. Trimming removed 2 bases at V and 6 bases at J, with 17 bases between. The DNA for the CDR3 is TGCGCCAGCAGCTTAGGACAGCGCTTGCGTAATGGCTACACCTTC. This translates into CASSLGQRLRNGYTF. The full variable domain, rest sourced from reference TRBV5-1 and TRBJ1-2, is KAGVTQTPRYLIKTRGQQVTLSCSPISGHRSVSWYQQTPGQGLQFLFEYFSETQRNKGNFPGRFSGRQFSNSRSEMNVSTLELGDSALYLCASSLGQRLRNGYTFGSGTRLTVV.

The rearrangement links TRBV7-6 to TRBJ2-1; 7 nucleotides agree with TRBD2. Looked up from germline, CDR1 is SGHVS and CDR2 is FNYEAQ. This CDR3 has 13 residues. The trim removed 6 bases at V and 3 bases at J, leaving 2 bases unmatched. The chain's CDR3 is CASRGGSYNEQFF. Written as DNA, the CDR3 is TGTGCCAGCAGGGGGGGGAGCTACAATGAGCAGTTCTTC.

The CDR3 sequence is CASSPLGGGGYTF. The CDR3 DNA reads TGTGCCAGCAGTCCTCTCGGGGGGGGAGGCTACACCTTC. This sequence joins TRBV11-2 and TRBJ1-2; D is possibly TRBD1 (5 bases). Germline CDR1 SGHAT, CDR2 FQNNGV. V lost 6 bases to trimming and J lost 8 bases, with 16 bases between them. The CDR3 has 13 amino acids.